The 29 T cell receptor beta chains below all came from one sample that was sequenced in a study of cytomegalovirus exposure and HLA in healthy donors. In the PCR, 60 Vbeta and 13 Jbeta primers were used. Assay: immunoSEQ multiplex PCR; the TCRdb copy retains only in-frame clones and omits some. The sample holds over 150,000 clones, 82% seen once. The sequenced sample was PBMCs. The source is a boy aged 2-9 years in good health and CMV-seronegative.

This chain links TRBV6-5 with TRBJ2-5; TRBD1 matches at 7 bases. V dropped 10 bases and J dropped 2; count of bases not matched to a gene: 13. Germline lookup yields CDR1 MNHEY and CDR2 SVGAGI. This CDR3 contains 15 residues. The CDR3 is CATSYRGSLQETQYF. CDR3 bases: TGTGCCACTTCTTACAGGGGCTCACTTCAAGAGACCCAGTACTTC.

The sample holds a few counts of this clone. The chain joins TRBV6-5 to TRBJ2-1, with 9 positions matching TRBD1. Per the germline V gene, CDR1 is MNHEY and CDR2 is SVGAGI. This CDR3 spans 14 amino acids. V trimming: 6 bases; J trimming: 5 bases; junction bases outside the gene matches: 5. CDR3 residues: CASSRDRDHNEQFF. In DNA form, the CDR3 reads TGTGCCAGCAGCCGGGACAGGGATCACAATGAGCAGTTCTTC.

This clone was picked up one time. This chain joins TRBV6-6 and TRBJ2-7; TRBD2 agrees at 7 bases. CDR3 size: 15 residues. J gave up 0 bases and V 7 bases, and 9 bases lay outside the gene matches. From germline, CDR1 is MNHNY and CDR2 SVGAGI (reference sequence). The CDR3 here is CASTELALGSYEQYF. Written as DNA, the CDR3 is TGTGCCAGCACCGAACTAGCGCTTGGCTCCTACGAGCAGTACTTC.

This clone was recorded only once. The chain joins TRBV19 to TRBJ1-1; 8 nucleotides align to TRBD1. From germline, CDR1 is LNHDA and CDR2 SQIVND (reference sequence). The CDR3 totals 14 residues. V was pared by 3 bases and J by 11 bases, with 11 bases of the junction left unmatched. Written as DNA, the CDR3 is TGTGCCAGTAGTATTGGCCAGGGGGCATTGGGGGCTTTCTTT. Residues: CASSIGQGALGAFF.

The V and J genes are TRBV5-6 and TRBJ1-1, with 7 nucleotides matching TRBD1. Germline CDR1 is SGHDT and CDR2 is YYEEEE. The CDR3 spans 15 residues. J lost 6 bases, V lost 3 bases, and 11 bases had no gene match. CDR3 amino acids: CASSSDARTGAEAFF. The DNA of the CDR3 is TGTGCCAGCAGCTCCGATGCCCGAACAGGGGCTGAAGCTTTCTTT.

This clone was detected only once. CDR3 DNA: TGTGCCAGCAGCAAGGGACACCGGGACACTGAAGCTTTCTTT. Amino acid sequence: CASSKGHRDTEAFF. This chain uses TRBV7-3 with TRBJ1-1, with D maybe TRBD1 (6 bases). Germline-derived CDR1 and CDR2 are SGHTA and FQGTGA. The V end was cut by 5 bases, the J end by 3 bases, with 13 bases between. The CDR3 sequence is 14 residues long.

V is TRBV15 and J is TRBJ1-4; D is ambiguous. The germline CDR1 and CDR2 sequences are LNHNV and YYDKDF (reference sequence). Between the trimmed V and J ends, which lost 0 bases and 8 bases, there was a span of 10 bases. This CDR3 region has 14 residues. The CDR3 spells CATSRDGVREKLFF. The CDR3 DNA follows: TGTGCCACCAGCAGAGATGGAGTGAGAGAAAAACTGTTTTTT.

This chain uses TRBV19 with TRBJ1-2, with 9 positions matching TRBD1. In germline, CDR1 is LNHDA, CDR2 SQIVND (reference sequence). The CDR3 length is 14 residues. Trimming took 6 bases from V and 9 from J; bases not matched to a gene: 11. CDR3 sequence: CASRNNGQGMRYTF. The CDR3 coding sequence is TGTGCCAGTAGGAACAACGGACAGGGGATGCGCTACACCTTC.

This clone was seen only a few times. The chain couples TRBV6-1 to TRBJ1-3; D gene uncertain. CDR1 MNHNS and CDR2 SASEGT come from the germline V gene. The germline V and J ends were trimmed by 3 bases and 0 bases, with 15 bases remaining between them. The CDR3 is made up of 17 amino acids. The CDR3 region is CASSESLAGSSGNTIYF. In DNA form, the CDR3 reads TGTGCCAGCAGTGAGAGCTTGGCAGGTTCCTCTGGAAACACCATATATTTT.

The rearrangement joins TRBV5-6 to TRBJ1-5; the match to TRBD1 covers 12 bases. The CDR3 loop spans 19 amino acids. After removal of 2 bases from V and 6 bases from J, the junction contained 15 bases not matched to a gene. In germline, CDR1 is SGHDT, CDR2 YYEEEE. In nucleotides, the CDR3 is TGTGCCAGCAGCTTATACCCCGGGACAGGGGGCCTTCACCTTCAGCCCCAGCATTTT. This translates into CASSLYPGTGGLHLQPQHF.

The V and J genes are TRBV5-1 and TRBJ1-2; possibly TRBD1 for D (5 bases). This CDR3 is built from 16 residues. V lost 4 bases to trimming and J lost 7 bases, with 23 bases between them. In germline, CDR1 is SGHRS, CDR2 YFSETQ. The CDR3 here is CASSLPGTPYQGGYTF. The CDR3 region has the DNA TGCGCCAGCAGCCTACCAGGGACTCCCTATCAAGGTGGCTACACCTTC.

Concerning this clone: This CDR3 is also generated by other DNA sequences in the sample. This chain uses TRBV6-5 with TRBJ1-6; no reliable D call. The CDR3 spans 15 residues. Germline V gene sequence: CDR1 MNHEY, CDR2 SVGAGI. V was pared by 4 bases and J by 8 bases, with 15 bases between. The CDR3 DNA reads as TGTGCCAGCAGTTCCCCGGGGTTCGATCATTCACCCCTCCACTTT. Amino acid sequence: CASSSPGFDHSPLHF.

The CDR3 loop reads CASSLETGGYSPLHF. The CDR3 DNA reads TGTGCCAGCAGCTTAGAAACAGGGGGCTATTCACCCCTCCACTTT. V usage is TRBV7-9 and J usage is TRBJ1-6; 9 bases match TRBD1. The CDR3 is 15 amino acids. CDR1 is SEHNR and CDR2 is FQNEAQ in the germline V gene (reference sequence). V was pared by 1 base and J by 8 bases, with 3 bases of the junction left unmatched. The full variable domain, its missing parts supplied by reference TRBV7-9 and TRBJ1-6, is DTGVSQNPRHKITKRGQNVTFRCDPISEHNRLYWYRQTLGQGPEFLTYFQNEAQLEKSRLLSDRFSAERPKGSFSTLEIQRTEQGDSAMYLCASSLETGGYSPLHFGNGTRLTVT.

This chain connects TRBV7-6 to TRBJ2-3; possible D gene TRBD2, 6 bases. Germline V CDR1 and CDR2: SGHVS, FNYEAQ. The CDR3 extends over 15 amino acids. The V end lost 1 base, the J end lost 6 bases, and 14 bases lay between the germline ends. The CDR3, as DNA: TGTGCCAGCAGCTTAGTGGCGACTAGGCCCGATACGCAGTATTTT. Amino acids: CASSLVATRPDTQYF.

The chain carries TRBV7-2 and TRBJ2-1; D is undetermined. Per the germline V gene, CDR1 is SGHTA and CDR2 is FQGNSA. The CDR3 has 12 amino acids. Trimming took 4 bases from V and 9 from J, leaving 10 bases between them. The CDR3 DNA reads as TGTGCCAGCAGCTCATATTTCAGTGAGCAGTTCTTC. Its protein product is CASSSYFSEQFF.

The rearrangement uses TRBV2 and TRBJ1-1; D gene ambiguous. CDR1 is SNHLY and CDR2 is FYNNEI in the germline V gene. V lost 8 bases and J lost 5, with 9 bases in between. The CDR3 runs to 11 residues. CDR3 coding DNA: TGTGCCAGCGGCGGGAGGACTGAAGCTTTCTTT. Its translation: CASGGRTEAFF.

The gene calls are TRBV9 and TRBJ2-1, with TRBD2 identical over 9 bases. The CDR3 runs to 16 residues. V lost 1 base and J lost 4; bases outside the gene matches: 6. Germline lookup yields CDR1 SGDLS and CDR2 YYNGEE. CDR3 nucleotide sequence: TGTGCCAGCAGCGTAAACTCGGGACTAGCATACAATGAGCAGTTCTTC. It translates to CASSVNSGLAYNEQFF.

V is TRBV2 and J is TRBJ2-5; 8 bases are a match to TRBD2. Unmatched junction bases numbered 12, after V lost 3 bases and J lost 3 bases. This CDR3 is 17 amino acids long. The V gene's germline CDR1 is SNHLY and CDR2 FYNNEI. CDR3 sequence (DNA): TGTGCCAGCAGTGATTTGGGGTTTCACGGGGGGGAAGAGACCCAGTACTTC. Protein: CASSDLGFHGGEETQYF.

CDR3 amino acids: CASSLSRQNTEAFF. The DNA for the CDR3 is TGTGCCAGCAGCTTATCCCGACAGAACACTGAAGCTTTCTTT. The chain carries TRBV5-4 and TRBJ1-1, with D hard to call. This CDR3 contains 14 residues. V lost 2 bases, J lost 1 base, and 9 bases lay in between. Germline-derived CDR1 and CDR2 are SGHNT and YYREEE (reference sequence).

The chain has TRBV9 and TRBJ2-1; D possibly corresponds to TRBD2 (5 bases). The CDR3 runs 15 residues. Germline lookup yields CDR1 SGDLS and CDR2 YYNGEE. The V end was cut by 3 bases, the J end by 5 bases, with 15 bases between. CDR3 bases: TGTGCCAGCAGCGAAGAAGGACTGCACGACAATGAGCAGTTCTTC. This encodes CASSEEGLHDNEQFF.

Note on this clone: Since the CDR3 does not end with the conserved phenylalanine or tryptophan, this likely comes from a read error. The rearrangement joins TRBV5-5 to TRBJ1-2; 7 bases match TRBD1. The J segment lost 2 bases and the V segment lost 0 bases, leaving 1 base of the junction unmatched. This CDR3 is built from 14 residues. The germline V gene has CDR1 SGHKS and CDR2 YYEKEE (reference sequence). In DNA form, the CDR3 reads TGTGCCAGCAGCTTGGAGGGACAGAACTATGGCTACACCCTC. Its protein is CASSLEGQNYGYTL.

The chain links TRBV7-8 to TRBJ2-5; no clear D. The CDR3 runs to 15 residues. Between the trimmed V and J ends, which lost 4 bases and 3 bases, there was a span of 15 bases. Germline V gene lookup returns CDR1 SGHVS and CDR2 FQNEAQ. The CDR3 sequence is CASSSNTQIKETQYF. The CDR3 DNA sequence: TGTGCCAGCAGCTCCAACACACAGATTAAAGAGACCCAGTACTTC.

This chain links TRBV7-2 with TRBJ2-7, with 15 bases fitting TRBD2. After removal of 4 bases from V and 5 bases from J, the junction contained 3 bases not matched to a gene. In germline, CDR1 is SGHTA, CDR2 FQGNSA. CDR3 length: 15 amino acids. The CDR3 DNA reads TGTGCCAGCAGCTGGACTAGCGGGGGGGCTAACGAGCAGTACTTC. Translating it yields CASSWTSGGANEQYF.

The chain recombines TRBV4-1 with TRBJ2-7, with a possible D match to TRBD1 (5 bases). Per germline, CDR1 MGHRA and CDR2 YSYEKL. The CDR3 is made up of 15 amino acids. V dropped 0 bases and J dropped 0 bases, with 9 bases sitting between them. CDR3 bases: TGCGCCAGCAGCCAAGAGGACATCGCCTCCTACGAGCAGTACTTC. Protein sequence: CASSQEDIASYEQYF.

The chain is built from TRBV4-3 and TRBJ2-3, with a possible D match to TRBD1 (6 bases). Trimming pared 0 bases from V and 2 bases from J, leaving 15 bases between. This CDR3 is built from 17 residues. CDR1 is LGHNA, CDR2 YSLEER, per germline. The CDR3 sequence is CASSQDWGQSHTDTQYF. In nucleotides, the CDR3 is TGCGCCAGCAGCCAAGATTGGGGGCAGAGCCACACAGATACGCAGTATTTT.

The rearrangement uses TRBV5-5 and TRBJ1-2; D is uncertain. V dropped 4 bases and J dropped 6 bases, with 13 bases sitting between them. The germline V gene encodes CDR1 SGHKS and CDR2 YYEKEE (reference sequence). CDR3 length: 13 amino acids. CDR3 loop: CASSPPGFNGYTF. The CDR3 bases are TGTGCCAGCAGCCCCCCGGGGTTCAATGGCTACACCTTC. Using reference TRBV5-5 and TRBJ1-2 for the parts outside the CDR3, the full variable domain is DAGVTQSPTHLIKTRGQQVTLRCSPISGHKSVSWYQQVLGQGPQFIFQYYEKEERGRGNFPDRFSARQFPNYSSELNVNALLLGDSALYLCASSPPGFNGYTFGSGTRLTVV.

The genes are TRBV19 and TRBJ1-2; 8 positions agree with TRBD1. The CDR3 is 14 amino acids. V was clipped by 7 bases and J by 5 bases; unmatched bases: 9. Germline V gene data show CDR1 as LNHDA and CDR2 as SQIVND (reference sequence). CDR3 region: CASNPGQAPYGYTF. The CDR3 DNA follows: TGTGCCAGTAATCCGGGACAGGCGCCTTATGGCTACACCTTC.

This chain uses TRBV7-2 with TRBJ2-7; TRBD1 aligns across 8 bases. CDR1 and CDR2 from the germline V gene are SGHTA and FQGNSA. After removal of 2 bases from V and 1 base from J, the junction contained 4 bases not matched to a gene. The CDR3 consists of 15 residues. The CDR3 nucleotides read TGTGCCAGCAGCTTACTCCGGGACAGGTCCTACGAGCAGTACTTC. This gives the protein CASSLLRDRSYEQYF.

This clone was picked up a small number of times. This chain joins TRBV10-3 and TRBJ1-1, with 11 positions matching TRBD1. V lost 6 bases and J lost 4; bases outside the gene matches: 13. The CDR3 runs to 17 residues. Germline lookup yields CDR1 ENHRY and CDR2 SYGVKD. This CDR3 reads CAISQDRGLIGVTEAFF. DNA of the CDR3: TGTGCCATCAGCCAGGACAGGGGGCTCATCGGTGTCACTGAAGCTTTCTTT.